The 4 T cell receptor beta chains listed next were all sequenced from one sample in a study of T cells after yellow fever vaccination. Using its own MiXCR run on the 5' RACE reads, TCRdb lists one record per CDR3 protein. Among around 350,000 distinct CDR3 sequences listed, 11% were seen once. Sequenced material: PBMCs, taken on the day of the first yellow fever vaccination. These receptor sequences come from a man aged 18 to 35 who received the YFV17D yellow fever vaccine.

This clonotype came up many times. This chain's CDR3 is CASSQLLAGGNEQFF. In DNA, the CDR3 is TGCGCCAGCAGCCAGCTACTAGCGGGGGGCAATGAGCAGTTCTTC. This rearrangement joins TRBV4-1 to TRBJ2-1, with 12 bases aligning to TRBD2. The CDR3 runs to 15 residues. With V trimmed by 3 bases and J by 6 bases, 3 bases remained unmatched. Per germline, CDR1 MGHRA and CDR2 YSYEKL.

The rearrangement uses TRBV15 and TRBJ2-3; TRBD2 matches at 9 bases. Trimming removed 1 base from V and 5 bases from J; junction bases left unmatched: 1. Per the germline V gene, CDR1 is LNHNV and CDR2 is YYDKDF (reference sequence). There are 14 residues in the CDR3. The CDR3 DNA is TGTGCCACCAGCAGAGCTAGCGGGGTAGATACGCAGTATTTT. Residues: CATSRASGVDTQYF.

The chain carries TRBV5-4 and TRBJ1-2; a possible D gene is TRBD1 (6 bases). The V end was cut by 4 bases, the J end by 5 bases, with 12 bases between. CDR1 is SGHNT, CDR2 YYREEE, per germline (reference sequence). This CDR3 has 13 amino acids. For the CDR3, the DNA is TGTGCCAGCAGCACGGACAGCCTTTATGGCTACACCTTC. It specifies CASSTDSLYGYTF.

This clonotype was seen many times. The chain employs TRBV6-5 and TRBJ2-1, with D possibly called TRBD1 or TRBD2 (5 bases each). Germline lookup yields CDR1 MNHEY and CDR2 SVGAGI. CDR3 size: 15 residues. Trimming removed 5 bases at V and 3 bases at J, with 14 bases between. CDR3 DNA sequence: TGTGCCAGCAGTCGGCGTGAGGGGTTCTACAATGAGCAGTTCTTC. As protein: CASSRREGFYNEQFF.